The 27 T cell receptor beta chains reported below all come from one sample, sequenced in a study of Graves' ophthalmopathy and Graves' hyperthyroidism listed by TCRdb under 2018. The reads were generated on an Illumina HiSeq 2000. For repertoire sequencing, the TCR beta CDR3 regions were amplified from RNA transcripts. HTBI primers and the Qiagen OneStep RT-PCR kit were used in a first-round RT-PCR, which was followed by a second-round multiplex PCR, size selection and purification. TCRdb applied fastp at Q25 and MiXCR to the public reads, then kept only in-frame beta chains. Every distinct CDR3 protein forms one entry, paired with its most common genes and DNA. The table for this sample lists hundreds of thousands of distinct CDR3 sequences; over 13% of them were counted only once. The ten most abundant clones make up approximately 9.8% of the sample. The specimen sequenced was blood. The receptors originated from a woman between 25 and 40 years old with Graves' ophthalmopathy. Donor details come from another sample of the same person, matched by shared clones.

In its sample, this clonotype was seen many times. The rearrangement joins TRBV7-3 to TRBJ1-1; tentative D call: TRBD1 (6 bases). Germline V gene lookup returns CDR1 SGHTA and CDR2 FQGTGA. The CDR3 covers 14 residues. The ends were cut back, 4 bases at V and 2 bases at J, with 11 bases in the middle. This CDR3 reads CASSSTGLNTEAFF. In DNA, the CDR3 is TGTGCCAGCAGCTCGACAGGCCTAAACACTGAAGCTTTCTTT.

Turning to this clonotype: This may stem from a read error, because a much larger clone lies one nucleotide away. Likely a read error: the CDR3 ends without its conserved phenylalanine or tryptophan. This chain connects TRBV7-9 to TRBJ1-1, with no clear D. Deletions cut 0 bases from V and 1 base from J, with 9 bases between. The length of the CDR3 is 15 residues. From germline, CDR1 is SEHNR and CDR2 FQNEAQ (reference sequence). For the CDR3, the DNA is TGTGCCAGCAGCTTAGCGGGGAGTGAGAACACTGAAGCTTTCCTT. Its protein is CASSLAGSENTEAFL.

This clonotype was detected many times. The V gene is TRBV12-3 or TRBV12-4, the J gene TRBJ1-1; D unresolved. Trimming took off 7 bases at V and 7 bases at J, with 16 bases between the two ends. This CDR3 comprises 13 residues. The CDR3 DNA sequence: TGTGCCAGCACCCCTAGTCGTCGGCTTGAAGCTTTCTTT. Translated: CASTPSRRLEAFF.

This clonotype was detected many times. The chain links TRBV6-4 to TRBJ1-2; D remains ambiguous. This CDR3 is built from 13 residues. V lost 3 bases and J 6 bases, leaving 11 bases between the germline ends. CDR1 MRHNA and CDR2 SNTAGT come from the germline V gene. The CDR3 region has the DNA TGTGCCAGCAGTGAGGGTAGAGGGAATGGCTACACCTTC. It encodes CASSEGRGNGYTF.

There are many counts of this clonotype. The chain links TRBV20-1 to TRBJ1-5, with D possibly being TRBD1 (6 bases). Germline V gives CDR1 DFQATT, CDR2 SNEGSKA (reference sequence). The ends were cut back, 5 bases at V and 2 bases at J, with 16 bases in the middle. The CDR3 has 15 amino acids. The DNA for the CDR3 is TGCAGTGCTGCGAGGGACACGGTTGGCAATCAGCCCCAGCATTTT. Translating gives CSAARDTVGNQPQHF.

This clonotype was detected only a few times. V gene TRBV7-8 combines with J gene TRBJ2-1; D tentatively fits TRBD1 or TRBD2 (5 bases each). V lost 5 bases and J 3 bases, leaving 14 bases between the germline ends. The CDR3 runs to 15 residues. Germline CDR1 SGHVS, CDR2 FQNEAQ. CDR3 DNA: TGTGCCAGCAGCAAGGGACGGACCTTCTACAATGAGCAGTTCTTC. Residues: CASSKGRTFYNEQFF. Drawing the rest from reference TRBV7-8 and TRBJ2-1, the complete variable domain is GAGVSQSPRYKVAKRGQDVALRCDPISGHVSLFWYQQALGQGPEFLTYFQNEAQLDKSGLPSDRFFAERPEGSVSTLKIQRTQQEDSAVYLCASSKGRTFYNEQFFGPGTRLTVL.

This clonotype was counted many times. This chain links TRBV28 with TRBJ2-4; D gene unclear. This CDR3 has 13 residues. V was shortened by 2 bases and J by 3 bases, with 5 bases between the two germline ends. Germline loops: CDR1 MDHEN, CDR2 SYDVKM. CDR3 sequence reads: CASSLEVKNIQYF. In DNA, the CDR3 is TGTGCCAGCAGTTTAGAAGTCAAAAACATTCAGTACTTC. Full variable domain (remainder filled in from reference TRBV28 and TRBJ2-4): DVKVTQSSRYLVKRTGEKVFLECVQDMDHENMFWYRQDPGLGLRLIYFSYDVKMKEKGDIPEGYSVSREKKERFSLILESASTNQTSMYLCASSLEVKNIQYFGAGTRLSVL.

This clonotype was observed at least ten times. The CDR3 DNA is TGTGCCTGGAGTGAGGAAACACTTATAGGGACCCAGTACTTC. Protein: CAWSEETLIGTQYF. The chain combines TRBV30 with TRBJ2-5; D remains ambiguous. Germline CDR1 GTSNPN, CDR2 SVGIG (reference sequence). V was clipped by 1 base and J by 7 bases, with 16 bases between them. CDR3 length: 14 residues.

This clonotype was seen repeatedly, ten times or more. The chain links TRBV12-3 or TRBV12-4 to TRBJ1-3, with D perhaps TRBD1 (6 bases). The CDR3 covers 15 residues. With 7 bases removed from V and 2 bases from J, the gap between germline ends came to 15 bases. CDR3: CASTRGRAAGNTIYF. The CDR3, as DNA: TGTGCCAGCACCAGGGGCCGGGCTGCTGGAAACACCATATATTTT.

This clonotype occurred a few times. CDR3 amino acids: CASNLRDRTSYEQYF. In DNA form, the CDR3 reads TGTGCCAGCAACCTCCGGGACAGAACTTCCTACGAGCAGTACTTC. The chain joins TRBV3-1 to TRBJ2-7; 7 nucleotides agree with TRBD1. Trimming took 7 bases from V and 1 from J; bases not matched to a gene: 10. Germline V gene lookup returns CDR1 LGHDT and CDR2 YNNKEL (reference sequence). The CDR3 is 15 residues long.

The gene calls are TRBV6-5 and TRBJ2-5; D might be TRBD2 (7 bases). From germline, CDR1 is MNHEY and CDR2 SVGAGI. The CDR3 covers 14 residues. Between the trimmed V and J ends, which lost 2 bases and 5 bases, there was a span of 12 bases. The CDR3 protein is CASSYMGGPETQYF. The CDR3 DNA sequence: TGTGCCAGCAGTTACATGGGGGGGCCCGAGACCCAGTACTTC.

This clonotype was counted many times. The chain recombines TRBV27 with TRBJ2-7, with a possible D match to TRBD1 (6 bases). CDR3 length equals 15 residues. Germline loops: CDR1 MNHEY, CDR2 SMNVEV (reference sequence). The V gene lost 3 bases and the J gene lost 4 bases, with 16 bases spanning the gap. The CDR3 nucleotides read TGTGCCAGCAGTTTTCGCAGGGGCCAACTGTACGAGCAGTACTTC. As protein: CASSFRRGQLYEQYF.

Many counts were recorded for this clonotype. V is TRBV6-5 and J is TRBJ2-7; D is undetermined. V was cut by 2 bases and J by 3 bases, with 5 bases left in between. The CDR3 totals 12 residues. CDR1 is MNHEY, CDR2 SVGAGI, per germline. CDR3: CASSYNGYEQYF. The CDR3 bases are TGTGCCAGCAGTTACAACGGCTACGAGCAGTACTTC.

This clonotype was observed at least ten times. The chain couples TRBV28 to TRBJ2-7; 9 nucleotides align to TRBD1. V was clipped by 6 bases and J by 2 bases; unmatched bases: 20. CDR3 length: 19 amino acids. Germline loops: CDR1 MDHEN, CDR2 SYDVKM. The CDR3 here is CASSDIGDWGRDRAYEQYF. CDR3 coding DNA: TGTGCCAGCAGCGACATTGGTGATTGGGGTAGGGACAGGGCCTACGAGCAGTACTTC.

The sample holds many counts of this clonotype. J is TRBJ2-7 and V is TRBV12-3 or TRBV12-4, with 8 bases that match TRBD1. J lost 8 bases, V lost 7 bases, and 13 bases had no gene match. The CDR3 loop spans 14 amino acids. In nucleotides, the CDR3 is TGTGCCAGCACTACCGGACAGGGCGAGGGGAAGCAGTACTTC. Its translation is CASTTGQGEGKQYF.

This clonotype appeared many times. The chain has TRBV27 and TRBJ1-1; 7 nucleotides agree with TRBD1. The J segment lost 5 bases and the V segment lost 8 bases, leaving 8 bases of the junction unmatched. The germline gives CDR1 MNHEY, CDR2 SMNVEV (reference sequence). The CDR3 runs 13 residues. DNA of the CDR3: TGTGCCAGCCACAGGGGTAAAAGAACTGAAGCTTTCTTT. Its translation is CASHRGKRTEAFF.

This clonotype was seen ten or more times. The rearrangement links TRBV6-2 or TRBV6-3 to TRBJ2-5; 7 bases map to TRBD1. Germline assignment: CDR1 MNHEY and CDR2 SVGEGT. This CDR3 contains 16 residues. The trim removed 2 bases at V and 1 base at J, leaving 7 bases unmatched. Here the CDR3 reads CASSYGIDRAQETQYF. DNA for the CDR3: TGTGCCAGCAGTTACGGAATCGACAGGGCCCAAGAGACCCAGTACTTC.

This clonotype has at least ten counts. This sequence joins TRBV6-5 and TRBJ2-6, with a possible D match to TRBD2 (6 bases). CDR1 is MNHEY, CDR2 SVGAGI, per germline. Trimming cost V 6 bases and J 3 bases, with 24 bases left between them. The CDR3 contains 19 residues. CDR3 sequence (DNA): TGTGCCAGCAGGCTTTACCGGGACTCCCGTAGGGTTGGGGCCAACGTCCTGACTTTC. Its translation is CASRLYRDSRRVGANVLTF.

This clonotype was seen many times. The V and J genes are TRBV6-1 and TRBJ1-6; no definite D call. The CDR3 sequence is 14 residues long. The V end was cut by 3 bases, the J end by 5 bases, with 8 bases between. Germline V CDR1 and CDR2: MNHNS, SASEGT. This chain's CDR3 is CASSDVADNSPLHF. DNA of the CDR3: TGTGCCAGCAGTGATGTTGCGGATAATTCACCCCTCCACTTT.

In its sample, this clonotype was seen many times. CDR3 sequence reads: CSASEGWNTEAFF. The CDR3, as DNA: TGCAGTGCTAGCGAGGGGTGGAACACTGAAGCTTTCTTT. V usage is TRBV20-1 and J usage is TRBJ1-1; possibly TRBD1 for D (5 bases). The CDR3 spans 13 residues. Trimming pared 3 bases from V and 1 base from J, leaving 9 bases between. Germline CDR1 DFQATT, CDR2 SNEGSKA (reference sequence).

The sample holds many counts of this clonotype. This chain links TRBV3-1 with TRBJ1-1, with a possible D match to TRBD1 (5 bases). Trimming left V 0 bases short and J 0 bases short, with 14 bases between. Germline V lookup: CDR1 LGHDT, CDR2 YNNKEL (reference sequence). The CDR3 is made up of 17 amino acids. CDR3 nucleotides: TGTGCCAGCAGCCAAGATTGGGGCAGCGGGGTGAACACTGAAGCTTTCTTT. This translates into CASSQDWGSGVNTEAFF.

V usage is TRBV3-1 and J usage is TRBJ2-5; 8 bases line up with TRBD1. The V and J ends lost 1 base and 3 bases, in that order; junction bases with no gene match: 4. The CDR3 is 15 amino acids. Germline CDR1 LGHDT, CDR2 YNNKEL (reference sequence). CDR3 coding DNA: TGTGCCAGCAGCCAAGCGTCGGACAGGGAAGAGACCCAGTACTTC. This codes for CASSQASDREETQYF.

This clonotype was seen many times. The rearrangement uses TRBV6-2 or TRBV6-3 and TRBJ2-5, with 7 bases matching TRBD1. Germline V gives CDR1 MNHEY, CDR2 SVGEGT. This CDR3 contains 14 residues. The trim removed 8 bases at V and 1 base at J, leaving 7 bases unmatched. CDR3 nucleotides: TGTGCCAGCCGACCGGACAGGATCCAAGAGACCCAGTACTTC. Protein sequence: CASRPDRIQETQYF.

This clonotype was seen ten or more times. This rearrangement joins TRBV19 to TRBJ1-2, with TRBD1 identical over 10 bases. V lost 6 bases to trimming and J lost 6 bases; unmatched junction nucleotides: 4. This CDR3 is 13 amino acids long. Germline lookup yields CDR1 LNHDA and CDR2 SQIVND (reference sequence). The CDR3 nucleotides are TGTGCCAGTAGGCGCGGGACAGGGGATGGCTACACCTTC. Protein product: CASRRGTGDGYTF.

There are many counts of this clonotype. The chain carries TRBV6-5 and TRBJ1-5; a weak D match, TRBD1 (5 bases). This CDR3 has 14 residues. V lost 8 bases, J lost 1 base, and 12 bases lay in between. Germline V lookup: CDR1 MNHEY, CDR2 SVGAGI. The CDR3 DNA follows: TGTGCCAGCGGGACCTTAGGGAGCAATCAGCCCCAGCATTTT. It specifies CASGTLGSNQPQHF.

As for this clonotype: This clone may be a read error of a much larger clone one base away. The genes are TRBV7-8 and TRBJ2-7; 9 bases line up with TRBD1. CDR1 and CDR2 (germline): SGHVS, FQNEAQ. CDR3 length equals 18 residues. CDR3 loop: CASSPGTGRGSGPYELYF. The CDR3 DNA reads as TGTGCCAGCAGCCCCGGGACAGGGCGAGGAAGCGGCCCCTACGAGCTGTACTTC.

The chain carries TRBV4-1 and TRBJ1-1; 8 bases align to TRBD1. The V and J ends lost 7 bases and 3 bases, in that order; junction bases with no gene match: 7. Germline values: CDR1 MGHRA, CDR2 YSYEKL. The CDR3 sequence is 14 residues long. Here the CDR3 reads CASKDREKDTEAFF. The DNA for the CDR3 is TGCGCCAGCAAGGACAGGGAGAAGGACACTGAAGCTTTCTTT.